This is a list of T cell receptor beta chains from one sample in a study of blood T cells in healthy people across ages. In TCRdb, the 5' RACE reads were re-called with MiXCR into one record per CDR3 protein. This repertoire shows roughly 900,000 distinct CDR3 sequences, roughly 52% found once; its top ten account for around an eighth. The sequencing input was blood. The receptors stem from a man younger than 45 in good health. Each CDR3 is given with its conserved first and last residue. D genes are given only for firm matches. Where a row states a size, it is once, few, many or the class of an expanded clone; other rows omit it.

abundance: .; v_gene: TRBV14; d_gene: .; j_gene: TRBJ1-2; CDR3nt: TGTGCCAGCAGCCAACAGGGAAGAAACGGCTACACCTTC; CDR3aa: CASSQQGRNGYTF
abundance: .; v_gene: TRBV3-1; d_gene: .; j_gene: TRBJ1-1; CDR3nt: TGTGCCAGCAGCCAAGGGGGTAGGACTGAAGCTTTCTTT; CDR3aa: CASSQGGRTEAFF
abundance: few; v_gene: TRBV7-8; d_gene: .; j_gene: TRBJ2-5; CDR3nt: TGTGCCAGCAGCTTAGCGCATAGCGAGCAAGAGACCCAGTACTTC; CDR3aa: CASSLAHSEQETQYF
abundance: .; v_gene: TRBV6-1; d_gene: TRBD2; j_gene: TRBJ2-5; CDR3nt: TGTGCCAGCAGTTCGGTTAGCGGGCTGATCCAAGAGACCCAGTACTTC; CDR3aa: CASSSVSGLIQETQYF
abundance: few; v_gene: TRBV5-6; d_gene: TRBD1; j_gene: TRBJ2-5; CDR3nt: TGTGCCAGCAGCGTACAGGGGAACCAAGAGACCCAGTACTTC; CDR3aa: CASSVQGNQETQYF
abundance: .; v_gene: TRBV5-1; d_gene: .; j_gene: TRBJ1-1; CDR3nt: TGCGCCAGCAGCTTGGGGACAGAGGAAGCTTTCTTT; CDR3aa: CASSLGTEEAFF
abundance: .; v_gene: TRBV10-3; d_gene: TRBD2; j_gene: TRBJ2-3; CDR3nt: TGTGCCATCAGTGATCCTAGCGGGGGCCGGGATACGCAGTATTTT; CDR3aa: CAISDPSGGRDTQYF
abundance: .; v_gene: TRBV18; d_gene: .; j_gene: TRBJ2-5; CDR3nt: TGTGCCAGCTCACCACAGTACGCAGCGGAGACCCAGTACTTC; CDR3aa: CASSPQYAAETQYF
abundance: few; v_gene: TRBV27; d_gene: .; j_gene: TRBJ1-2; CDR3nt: TGTGCCAGCAGTTCCCTCACAGGGATCCAGGGCGGCTACACCTTC; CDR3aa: CASSSLTGIQGGYTF
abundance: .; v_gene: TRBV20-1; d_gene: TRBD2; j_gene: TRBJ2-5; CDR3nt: TGCAGCGCTAGGGGCGGGAGTGGAGAGACCCAGTACTTC; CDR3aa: CSARGGSGETQYF
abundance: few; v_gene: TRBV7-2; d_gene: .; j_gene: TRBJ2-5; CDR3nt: TGTGCCAGCAGCCCCAGTGGTCGGGGTAGGGAGACCCAGTACTTC; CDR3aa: CASSPSGRGRETQYF
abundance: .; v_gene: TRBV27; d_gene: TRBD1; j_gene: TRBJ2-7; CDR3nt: TGTGCCAGCAGTTCTCGACAGGGATGGATTGAGGACGAGCAGTACTTC; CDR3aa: CASSSRQGWIEDEQYF
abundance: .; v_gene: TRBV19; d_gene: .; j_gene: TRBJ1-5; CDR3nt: TGTGCCAGTAGTGAGAGGGATCAGCCCCAGCATTTT; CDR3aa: CASSERDQPQHF
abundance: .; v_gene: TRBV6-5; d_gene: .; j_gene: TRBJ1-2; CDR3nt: TGTGCCAGCAGTTCAGGGACGGTGAGGGGCTACACCTTC; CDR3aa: CASSSGTVRGYTF
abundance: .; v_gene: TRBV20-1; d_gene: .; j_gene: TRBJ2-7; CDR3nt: TGCAGTGCTAGAGTTACAGGGTTCCACGAGCAGTACTTC; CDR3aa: CSARVTGFHEQYF
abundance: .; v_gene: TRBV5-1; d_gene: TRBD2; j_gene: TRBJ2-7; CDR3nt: TGCGCCAGCAGCCCCCTTTCGCTCGGGGGGAACGAGCAGTACTTC; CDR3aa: CASSPLSLGGNEQYF
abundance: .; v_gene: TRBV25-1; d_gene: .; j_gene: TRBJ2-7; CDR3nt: TGTGCCAGCAGTGAGCGCGACAGGACAGACGAGCAGTACTTC; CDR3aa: CASSERDRTDEQYF
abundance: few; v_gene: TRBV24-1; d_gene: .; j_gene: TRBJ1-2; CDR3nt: TGTGCCACCAGTCACACTGAGGGGCACTATGGCTACACCTTC; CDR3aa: CATSHTEGHYGYTF
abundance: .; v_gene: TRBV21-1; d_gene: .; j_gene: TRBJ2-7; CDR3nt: TGTGCCAGCCCCCCGCGCTCCTACAATGAGCAGTACTTC; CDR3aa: CASPPRSYNEQYF
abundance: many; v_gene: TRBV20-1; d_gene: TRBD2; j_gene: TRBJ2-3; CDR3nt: TGCAGTGCTAGGGCTCCCGGAAGCGGGGGGAAATTAAGCACAGATACGCAGTATTTT; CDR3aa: CSARAPGSGGKLSTDTQYF
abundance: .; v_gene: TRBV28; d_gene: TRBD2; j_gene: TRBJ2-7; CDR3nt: TGTGCCAGCAGCTCCGCGGGGGTCGAGCAGTACTTC; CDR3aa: CASSSAGVEQYF
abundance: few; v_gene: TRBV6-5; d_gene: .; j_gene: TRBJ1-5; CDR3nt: TGTGCCAGCAGTCCGGACGACCCCGCTCAGCCCCAGCATTTT; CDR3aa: CASSPDDPAQPQHF
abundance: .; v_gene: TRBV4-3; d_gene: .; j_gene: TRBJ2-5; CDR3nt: TGCGCCAGCAGCCAAGAAGGACGGGGGTCGGAGACCCAGTACTTC; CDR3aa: CASSQEGRGSETQYF
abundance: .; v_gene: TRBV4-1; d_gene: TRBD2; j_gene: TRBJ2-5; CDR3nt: TGCGCCAGCAGCCTACGGACTAGCCCTGGGCAAGAGACCCAGTACTTC; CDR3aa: CASSLRTSPGQETQYF
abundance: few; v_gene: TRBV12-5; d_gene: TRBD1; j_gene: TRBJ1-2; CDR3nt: TGTGCTAGTGGCCCTTCAGGGGGCGGTGGCTACACCTTC; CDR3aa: CASGPSGGGGYTF
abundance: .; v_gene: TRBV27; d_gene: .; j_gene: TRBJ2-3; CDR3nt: TGTGCCAGCTGTGACGCGGGTAGCACAGATACGCAGTATTTT; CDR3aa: CASCDAGSTDTQYF
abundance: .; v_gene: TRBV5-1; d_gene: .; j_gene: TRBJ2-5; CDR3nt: TGCGCCAGCAGCTTCCTTAGCGGACAAGAGACCCAGTACTTC; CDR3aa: CASSFLSGQETQYF
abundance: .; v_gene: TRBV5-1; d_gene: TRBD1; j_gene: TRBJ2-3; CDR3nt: TGCGCCAGCAGCTTGGGGACAGGGTCGAGAGATACGCAGTATTTT; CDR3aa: CASSLGTGSRDTQYF
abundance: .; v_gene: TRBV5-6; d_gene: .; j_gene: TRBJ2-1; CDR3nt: TGTGCCAGCAGCTTGGGAGGACTCTCCACTGGGCAGTTCTTC; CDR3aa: CASSLGGLSTGQFF
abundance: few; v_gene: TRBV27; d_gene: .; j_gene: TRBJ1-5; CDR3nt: TGTGCCAGCAGGGGTTTTGGGAATCAGCCCCAGCATTTT; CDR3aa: CASRGFGNQPQHF
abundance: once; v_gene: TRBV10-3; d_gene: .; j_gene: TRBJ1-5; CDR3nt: TGTGCCATCAGTGACCACACGGCTAGGGGGAATCAGCCCCAGCATTTT; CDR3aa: CAISDHTARGNQPQHF
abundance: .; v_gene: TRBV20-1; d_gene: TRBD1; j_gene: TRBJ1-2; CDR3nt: TGCAGTGCTAGAGCTCCCGGGGACAGTAACTATGGCTACACCTTC; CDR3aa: CSARAPGDSNYGYTF
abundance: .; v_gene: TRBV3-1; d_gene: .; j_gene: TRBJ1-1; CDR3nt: TGTGCCAGCAGTCTAGGGGGAACTGAAGCTTCCTTT; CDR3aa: CASSLGGTEASF
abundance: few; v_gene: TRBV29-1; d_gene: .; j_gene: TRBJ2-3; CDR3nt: TGCAGCGTTGAGGTAGATACGCAGTATTTT; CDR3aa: CSVEVDTQYF
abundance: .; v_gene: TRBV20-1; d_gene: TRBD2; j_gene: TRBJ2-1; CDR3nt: TGCAGTGCTAGAGCGGGCGGGGGGACGAATGAGCAGTTCTTC; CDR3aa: CSARAGGGTNEQFF
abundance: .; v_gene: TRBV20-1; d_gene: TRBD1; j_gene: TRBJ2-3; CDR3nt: TGCAGTGTCCCGAGGGGACAGGGTTTAACAGATACGCAGTATTTT; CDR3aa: CSVPRGQGLTDTQYF
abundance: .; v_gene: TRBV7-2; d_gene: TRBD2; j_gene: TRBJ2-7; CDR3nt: TGTGCCAGCAGCTTGGGGCTGAGGCTAGCGGGCTACGAGCAGTACTTC; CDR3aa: CASSLGLRLAGYEQYF
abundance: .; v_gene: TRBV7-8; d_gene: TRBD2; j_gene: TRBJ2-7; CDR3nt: TGTGCCAGCAGGGTCCGGGGGGGTCGATACAATGAGCAGTACTTC; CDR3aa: CASRVRGGRYNEQYF
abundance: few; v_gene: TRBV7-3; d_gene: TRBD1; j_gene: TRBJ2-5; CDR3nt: TGTGCCAGCAGCCCTAACGGACAGGGTTCAAGCCAAGAGACCCAGTACTTC; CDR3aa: CASSPNGQGSSQETQYF
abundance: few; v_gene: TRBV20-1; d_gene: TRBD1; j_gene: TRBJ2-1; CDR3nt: TGCAGTGCTACGTCACTACAGGGGGGAACCTACAATGAGCAGTTCTTC; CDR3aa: CSATSLQGGTYNEQFF
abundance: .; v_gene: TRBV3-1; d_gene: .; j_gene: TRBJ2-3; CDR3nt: TGTGCCAGCAGCCAAGGGGTGGGACGCACAGATACGCAGTATTTT; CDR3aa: CASSQGVGRTDTQYF